This is a list of T cell receptor beta chains from one sample in a study of Tregs in tolerant kidney transplant recipients. Profiling relied on immunoSEQ multiplex PCR, and the TCRdb table lists in-frame clones only, not all of them. The sample has around 70,000 clones, roughly 92% seen once; the top ten hold 11%. This sample comprised CD8+ T cells from blood, obtained before the transplant. These receptors came from a human donor who received a combined kidney and bone marrow transplant. The CDR3 runs from the conserved cysteine through the conserved F or W. A D gene is named only where the DNA matches it firmly. Size is omitted from some rows. Given values are once, few, many or a class for expanded clones.

J gene,V gene,D gene,clone size,CDR3 protein,CDR3 DNA
TRBJ2-3,TRBV2,.,.,CASAGGAVTDTQYF,TGTGCCAGCGCTGGGGGGGCCGTAACAGATACGCAGTATTTT
TRBJ2-1,TRBV6-4,TRBD2,.,CASSDGRLAGNNEQFF,TGTGCCAGCAGTGACGGTCGACTAGCGGGAAACAATGAGCAGTTCTTC
TRBJ1-5,TRBV4-1,.,.,CASSQPPRDQPQHF,TGCGCCAGCAGCCAACCTCCCAGGGATCAGCCCCAGCATTTT
TRBJ2-7,TRBV5-6,.,.,CASSLINSYEQYF,TGTGCCAGCAGCTTAATCAACTCCTACGAGCAGTACTTC
TRBJ1-4,TRBV27,.,.,CASSLRAANEKLFF,TGTGCCAGCAGTTTGAGGGCGGCTAATGAAAAACTGTTTTTT
TRBJ1-2,TRBV19,.,.,CASSIYLGADRPYGYTF,TGTGCCAGTAGTATCTATCTGGGGGCAGACAGGCCCTATGGCTACACCTTC
TRBJ1-6,TRBV6-5,TRBD1,.,CASSQFGTDNSPLHF,TGTGCCAGCAGTCAGTTCGGGACAGATAATTCACCCCTCCACTTT
TRBJ2-1,TRBV29-1,.,.,CSVVPPRAYNEQFF,TGCAGCGTTGTGCCCCCCAGGGCATACAATGAGCAGTTCTTC
TRBJ2-1,TRBV19,TRBD2,.,CASKSRDGLAAYNEQFF,TGTGCCAGTAAGTCAAGGGATGGACTAGCCGCCTACAATGAGCAGTTCTTC
TRBJ2-2,TRBV4-2,.,.,CASSQGLTGELFF,TGTGCCAGCAGCCAGGGACTCACCGGGGAGCTGTTTTTT
TRBJ2-7,TRBV10-3,TRBD2,.,CAISDAAGGPYEQYF,TGTGCCATCAGTGATGCAGCGGGAGGCCCCTACGAGCAGTACTTC
TRBJ1-1,TRBV10-1,.,.,CGRENTEAFF,TGCGGCCGGGAGAACACTGAAGCTTTCTTT
TRBJ2-1,TRBV7-2,TRBD2,once,CASSLVPGGSYNEQFF,TGTGCCAGCAGCTTAGTTCCGGGAGGCTCCTACAATGAGCAGTTCTTC
TRBJ2-7,TRBV19,TRBD2,.,CASSIGTLAGVYEQYF,TGTGCCAGTAGTATAGGTACACTAGCGGGAGTTTACGAGCAGTACTTC
TRBJ2-7,TRBV18,TRBD1,.,CASSPGTGVVDEQYF,TGTGCCAGCTCACCAGGGACAGGGGTTGTCGACGAGCAGTACTTC
TRBJ1-2,TRBV27,.,.,CASSLSGAGVSNYGYTF,TGTGCCAGCAGTTTATCGGGGGCGGGGGTTTCTAACTATGGCTACACCTTC
TRBJ2-2,TRBV7-6,TRBD2,once,CASSAPYASGGRNGELFF,TGTGCCAGCAGCGCCCCATACGCTAGCGGGGGAAGAAACGGGGAGCTGTTTTTT
TRBJ2-1,TRBV5-1,TRBD2,.,CASSLDSRFGGGGNEQFF,TGCGCCAGCAGCTTGGATTCCCGCTTCGGGGGGGGCGGCAATGAGCAGTTCTTC
TRBJ2-7,TRBV13,TRBD1,.,CASSLGQGYEQYF,TGTGCCAGCAGCTTAGGACAGGGGTACGAGCAGTACTTC
TRBJ2-7,TRBV19,TRBD2,.,CATLAGPYEQYF,TGTGCCACCCTAGCGGGCCCCTACGAGCAGTACTTC
TRBJ1-5,TRBV16,.,.,CASSQLADNQPQHF,TGTGCCAGCAGCCAATTGGCTGACAATCAGCCCCAGCATTTT
TRBJ2-7,TRBV7-9,TRBD2,.,CASSLGTSEYEQYF,TGTGCCAGCAGCTTAGGGACTAGCGAGTACGAGCAGTACTTC